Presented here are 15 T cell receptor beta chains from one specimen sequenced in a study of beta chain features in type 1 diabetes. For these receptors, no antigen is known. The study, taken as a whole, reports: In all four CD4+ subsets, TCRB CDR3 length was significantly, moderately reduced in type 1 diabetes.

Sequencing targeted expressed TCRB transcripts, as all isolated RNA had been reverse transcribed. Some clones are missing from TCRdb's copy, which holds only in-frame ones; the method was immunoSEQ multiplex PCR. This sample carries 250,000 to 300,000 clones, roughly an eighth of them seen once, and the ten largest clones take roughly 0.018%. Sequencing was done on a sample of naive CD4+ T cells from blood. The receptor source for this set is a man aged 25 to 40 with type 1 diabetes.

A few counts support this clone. The CDR3 protein is CASSLAGAGRYEQYF. For the CDR3, the DNA is TGTGCCAGCAGTTTGGCGGGGGCAGGGAGGTACGAGCAGTACTTC. The V call is TRBV28, the J call TRBJ2-7; tentatively, D is TRBD2 (7 bases). The germline CDR1 and CDR2 sequences are MDHEN and SYDVKM. With 3 bases removed from V and 4 bases from J, the gap between germline ends came to 16 bases. The CDR3 consists of 15 residues.

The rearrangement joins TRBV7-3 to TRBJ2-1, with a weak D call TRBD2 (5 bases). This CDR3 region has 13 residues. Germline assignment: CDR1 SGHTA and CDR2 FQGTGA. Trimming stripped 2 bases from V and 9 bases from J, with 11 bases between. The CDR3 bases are TGTGCCAGCAGCTTAGAGCGGAGCATTGAGCAGTTCTTC. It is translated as CASSLERSIEQFF.

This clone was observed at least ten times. The CDR3 loop is CASSAGLLYEQYF. The CDR3 bases are TGTGCCAGCAGCGCGGGACTACTTTACGAGCAGTACTTC. The V gene is TRBV7-9, the J gene TRBJ2-7; TRBD2 agrees at 7 bases. Germline CDR1 reads SEHNR; CDR2 reads FQNEAQ (reference sequence). V lost 5 bases, J lost 4 bases, and 5 bases stayed unmatched. This CDR3 has 13 residues.

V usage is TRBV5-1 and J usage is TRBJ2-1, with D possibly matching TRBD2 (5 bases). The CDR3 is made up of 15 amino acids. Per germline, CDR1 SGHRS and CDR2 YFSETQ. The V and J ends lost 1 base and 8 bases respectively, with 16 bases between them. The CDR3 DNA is TGCGCCAGCAGCTTGACTAGTTGGCCTACGGATGAGCAGTTCTTC. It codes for CASSLTSWPTDEQFF.

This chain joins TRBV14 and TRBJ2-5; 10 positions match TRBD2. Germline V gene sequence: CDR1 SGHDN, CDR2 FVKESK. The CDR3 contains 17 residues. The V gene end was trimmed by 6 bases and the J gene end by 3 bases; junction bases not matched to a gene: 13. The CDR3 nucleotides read TGTGCCAGCAGTCGTGACCCGTCGCTAGCGGGGGAAGAGACCCAGTACTTC. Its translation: CASSRDPSLAGEETQYF.

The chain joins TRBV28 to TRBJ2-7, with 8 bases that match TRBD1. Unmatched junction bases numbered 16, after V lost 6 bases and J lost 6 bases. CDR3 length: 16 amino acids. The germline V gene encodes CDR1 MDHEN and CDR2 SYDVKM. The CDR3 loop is CASSKTGTGTAGEQYF. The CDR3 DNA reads TGTGCCAGCAGCAAAACCGGGACAGGCACCGCAGGCGAGCAGTACTTC. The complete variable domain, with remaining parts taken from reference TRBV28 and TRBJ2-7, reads DVKVTQSSRYLVKRTGEKVFLECVQDMDHENMFWYRQDPGLGLRLIYFSYDVKMKEKGDIPEGYSVSREKKERFSLILESASTNQTSMYLCASSKTGTGTAGEQYFGPGTRLTVT.

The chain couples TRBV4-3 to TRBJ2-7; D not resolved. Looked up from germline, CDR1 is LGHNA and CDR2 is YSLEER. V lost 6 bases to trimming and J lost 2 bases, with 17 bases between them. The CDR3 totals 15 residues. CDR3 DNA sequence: TGCGCCAGCAGTCATGAAGCGTCTTTGACCTACGAGCAGTACTTC. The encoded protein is CASSHEASLTYEQYF.

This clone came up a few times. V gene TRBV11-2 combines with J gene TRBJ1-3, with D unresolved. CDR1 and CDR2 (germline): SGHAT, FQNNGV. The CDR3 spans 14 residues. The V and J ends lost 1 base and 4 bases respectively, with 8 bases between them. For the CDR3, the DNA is TGTGCCAGCAGCTTAGTCAGGATGGGAAACACCATATATTTT. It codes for CASSLVRMGNTIYF.

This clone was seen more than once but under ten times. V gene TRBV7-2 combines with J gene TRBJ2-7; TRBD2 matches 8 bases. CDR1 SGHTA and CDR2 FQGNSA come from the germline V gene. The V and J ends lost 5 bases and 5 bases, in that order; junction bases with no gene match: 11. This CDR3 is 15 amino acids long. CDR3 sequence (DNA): TGTGCCAGCAGCCCGTCACCCAGCGGGAGAAACGAGCAGTACTTC. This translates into CASSPSPSGRNEQYF. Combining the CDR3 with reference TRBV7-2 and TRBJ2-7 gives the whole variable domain GAGVSQSPSNKVTEKGKDVELRCDPISGHTALYWYRQSLGQGLEFLIYFQGNSAPDKSGLPSDRFSAERTGGSVSTLTIQRTQQEDSAVYLCASSPSPSGRNEQYFGPGTRLTVT.

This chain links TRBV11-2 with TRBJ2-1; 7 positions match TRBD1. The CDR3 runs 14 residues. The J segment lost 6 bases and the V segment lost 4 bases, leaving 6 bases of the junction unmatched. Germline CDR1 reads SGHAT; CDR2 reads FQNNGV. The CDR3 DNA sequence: TGTGCCAGCAGCTCCCTGGACAGGCTCAATGAGCAGTTCTTC. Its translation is CASSSLDRLNEQFF.

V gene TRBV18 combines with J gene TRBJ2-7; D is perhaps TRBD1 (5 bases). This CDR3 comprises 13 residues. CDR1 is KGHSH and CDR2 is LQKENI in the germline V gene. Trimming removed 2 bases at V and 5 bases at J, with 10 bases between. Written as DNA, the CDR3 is TGTGCCAGCTCACCAACCTCAGGGAACGAGCAGTACTTC. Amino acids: CASSPTSGNEQYF.

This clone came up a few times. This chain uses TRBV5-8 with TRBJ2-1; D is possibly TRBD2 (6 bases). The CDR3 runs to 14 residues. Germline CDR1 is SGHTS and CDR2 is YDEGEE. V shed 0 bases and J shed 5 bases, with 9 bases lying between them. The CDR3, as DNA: TGTGCCAGCAGCTTGGGCGGGGCTGACAATGAGCAGTTCTTC. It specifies CASSLGGADNEQFF.

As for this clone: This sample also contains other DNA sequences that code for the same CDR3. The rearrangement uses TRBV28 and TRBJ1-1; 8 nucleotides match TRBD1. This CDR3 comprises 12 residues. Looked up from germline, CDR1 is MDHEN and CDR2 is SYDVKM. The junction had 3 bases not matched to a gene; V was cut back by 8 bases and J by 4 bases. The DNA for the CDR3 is TGTGCCAGCTCTACAGGGGGCACTGAAGCTTTCTTT. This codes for CASSTGGTEAFF.

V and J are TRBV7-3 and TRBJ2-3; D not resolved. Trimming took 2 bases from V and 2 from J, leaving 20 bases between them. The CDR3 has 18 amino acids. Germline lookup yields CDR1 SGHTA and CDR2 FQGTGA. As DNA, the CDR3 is TGTGCCAGCAGCTTATATCCGCGCTCTTCGTACGACACAGATACGCAGTATTTT. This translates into CASSLYPRSSYDTDTQYF. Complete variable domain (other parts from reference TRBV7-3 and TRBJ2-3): GAGVSQTPSNKVTEKGKYVELRCDPISGHTALYWYRQSLGQGPEFLIYFQGTGAADDSGLPNDRFFAVRPEGSVSTLKIQRTERGDSAVYLCASSLYPRSSYDTDTQYFGPGTRLTVL.

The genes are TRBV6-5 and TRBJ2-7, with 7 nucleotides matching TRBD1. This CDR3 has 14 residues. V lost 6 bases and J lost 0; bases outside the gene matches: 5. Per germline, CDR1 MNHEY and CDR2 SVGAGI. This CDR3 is CASSIRQGSYEQYF. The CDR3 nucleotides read TGTGCCAGCAGCATCAGACAGGGCTCCTACGAGCAGTACTTC.